Included here is one TCR beta chain sequence, with context. Over several immunoSEQ plates, each subset's genomic DNA was distributed in even portions. Generated by immunoSEQ multiplex PCR, the TCRdb table keeps only in-frame clones and is missing some. This table holds about 1.5 million clones, more than 95% found once. The data derive from a study of shared clonotypes between healthy human individuals. This CDR3 region has 14 residues. From germline, CDR1 is SGHRS and CDR2 YFSETQ. Germline trimming cut 4 bases from V and 8 bases from J; bases unmatched to any gene: 6. The sequenced sample was naive CD4+ T cells sorted from blood. The subset: CD45RA+ positively selected. J is TRBJ1-4 and V is TRBV5-1, with 9 bases aligning to TRBD1. The origin of this receptor is a man aged 30 to 39 in good health. The CDR3 DNA is TGCGCCAGCAGCAACAGGGGGCAGGGGGAAAAACTGTTTTTT. This sequence encodes CASSNRGQGEKLFF.